The source of this TCR beta chain is a study of sequential checkpoint blockade in melanoma. Treatment meaning: randomized to nivolumab then ipilimumab (arm A) or the reverse (arm B). CDR3 length: 14 amino acids. CDR1 and CDR2 (germline): MNHEY, SVGAGI. The V end was cut by 5 bases, the J end by 6 bases, with 16 bases between. The protocol was immunoSEQ multiplex PCR, while the TCRdb copy is restricted to in-frame clones and leaves out a portion. The data hold about 15,000 clones, with 77% observed a single time. This TCR was recovered from a human donor with melanoma. Sequences were derived from CD8+ T cells sorted from blood (inferred from file names), sampled from a patient given nivolumab and ipilimumab in sequence. V and J are TRBV6-5 and TRBJ1-2; a weak D match, TRBD1 (5 bases). The CDR3 DNA is TGTGCCAGCAGTCCCCTGGGGGGTTTCGATGGCTACACCTTC. This encodes CASSPLGGFDGYTF.